This entry describes one TCR beta chain. As yet, its antigen is unknown. This entry comes from a study of OX40 agonist ivuxolimab in advanced cancers. V dropped 7 bases and J dropped 3 bases, with 14 bases sitting between them. Germline-derived CDR1 and CDR2 are MNHEY and SVGAGI. The CDR3 contains 14 residues. Study outcomes and limitations: Low normalized clonal expansion also occurred in some nonresponding patients. Mean expanded clone counts were higher in CD8+ than CD4+ T cells.

Autoimmune disease history or systemic immunosuppression was exclusionary. Blood was sampled at baseline, cycle 4 day 1, and cycle 7 day 1. Sequencing was performed with immunoSEQ multiplex PCR; in TCRdb, only in-frame clones are kept and a portion is missing. Of some 6,000 clones listed, about 80% were seen once; the top ten hold 20% to 25%. This sequence was found in an adult with an advanced solid tumor such as melanoma, head and neck, liver or kidney cancer. The sequencing used CD4+ or CD8+ T cells sorted from blood, collected in a trial of the OX40 agonist ivuxolimab. This chain joins TRBV6-5 and TRBJ2-3; possibly TRBD1 or TRBD2 for D (5 bases each). Here the CDR3 reads CASKETEGTDTQYF. The CDR3 DNA reads as TGTGCCAGCAAGGAAACAGAGGGGACAGATACGCAGTATTTT.